Listed below are T cell receptor beta chains from one sample, sequenced in a study of blood T cell repertoires in COVID-19. Data came from immunoSEQ multiplex PCR; TCRdb stores just in-frame clones and leaves some out. The profile shows some 150,000 clones, roughly 81% of them singletons. Sequencing input: peripheral blood. The receptors shown here come from a man aged 35 to 55 who had recovered from COVID-19. The conserved cysteine and the conserved F or W are not part of the CDR3 here. Fields, in order: J gene, V gene, clone size, CDR3 protein. Only part of the rows carry a size: once, few, many, or a class if the clone is expanded.

>TRBJ1-6|TRBV18|.
ASSPPGGFDSPLH
>TRBJ1-1|TRBV6-2/TRBV6-3|.
ASSRSGTGGTEAF
>TRBJ1-6|TRBV11-2|.
ASSWSGTGFGSPLH
>TRBJ2-2|TRBV4-1|.
ASSYRVSDTGELF
>TRBJ1-4|TRBV7-9|.
ASSVGQEFEKLF
>TRBJ2-5|TRBV27|.
ASSLLTLAQETQY
>TRBJ1-3|TRBV5-5|.
ASSLNPQGAGNTIY
>TRBJ2-1|TRBV4-3|.
ASSQELAGGRRQF
>TRBJ2-5|TRBV7-6|.
ASRPDRGEGETQY
>TRBJ2-7|TRBV3-1/TRBV3-2|.
ASSQDRRARY
>TRBJ1-1|TRBV5-1|.
ASQLGQNTEAF
>TRBJ2-5|TRBV11-3|.
ASSFWRGEETQY
>TRBJ1-1|TRBV6-5|.
ASSYTGRHTEAF
>TRBJ1-2|TRBV6-5|.
ASSSDRGPYGYT
>TRBJ2-7|TRBV23-1|.
ASSQSSDRASYEQY
>TRBJ2-7|TRBV10-3|.
AISELYEQY
>TRBJ2-3|TRBV30|.
AWRSRPDTQY
>TRBJ1-2|TRBV27|.
ASSFRVGLTSNYGYT
>TRBJ2-5|TRBV5-6|.
ASSAGQADQY
>TRBJ2-2|TRBV11-3|.
ASSRSGTVNTGELF
>TRBJ2-5|TRBV7-2|.
ASSLAGPQETQY
>TRBJ1-4|TRBV4-3|few
ASSRRQGGEKLF
>TRBJ2-5|TRBV12-5|.
ASGLVRSGGARETQY
>TRBJ1-2|TRBV12-3/TRBV12-4|few
ASSLGAGHGYT
>TRBJ2-4|TRBV4-3|.
ASSQDTSVENIQY
>TRBJ2-5|TRBV10-3|.
AIRERTGIGAETQY
>TRBJ2-1|TRBV11-3|.
ASSYGQGRGEQF
>TRBJ2-1|TRBV12-5|.
ASTGDKGEQF
>TRBJ2-3|TRBV29-1|.
SVERQGTDTQY
>TRBJ1-1|TRBV27|.
ASSLGTNTEAF
>TRBJ1-4|TRBV9|.
ASSAGQVNEKLF
>TRBJ2-7|TRBV7-2|.
ASSLASMSGSQY
>TRBJ1-1|TRBV7-9|.
ASSLDGPRNTEAF
>TRBJ1-1|TRBV28|.
ASSRLNTEAF
>TRBJ2-3|TRBV4-3|few
ASSQVRGLDLTDTQY
>TRBJ2-3|TRBV7-6|.
ASSLARAGSTDTQY
>TRBJ2-2|TRBV7-9|.
ASSTTVGDFRELF
>TRBJ2-4|TRBV30|.
AWSNPVIQY
>TRBJ1-2|TRBV9|.
ASSFQGGGYT
>TRBJ1-1|TRBV15|.
ATSRDPGKEAF
>TRBJ2-1|TRBV27|.
ASSLTTRTSGVNEQF
>TRBJ2-5|TRBV9|.
ASSVGEEETQY
>TRBJ2-7|TRBV15|.
ATSSLTPGKSYEQY
>TRBJ2-3|TRBV7-2|once
ASSTRAGGPTDTQY
>TRBJ1-2|TRBV7-2|.
ASSLATPGDGGYT
>TRBJ2-3|TRBV27|once
ASSFRQGLLL
>TRBJ1-2|TRBV14|once
ASSHARGQRYYGYT
>TRBJ1-1|TRBV6-5|.
ASSLGQAKGEAF
>TRBJ1-1|TRBV25-1|.
ASSVLGATEAF